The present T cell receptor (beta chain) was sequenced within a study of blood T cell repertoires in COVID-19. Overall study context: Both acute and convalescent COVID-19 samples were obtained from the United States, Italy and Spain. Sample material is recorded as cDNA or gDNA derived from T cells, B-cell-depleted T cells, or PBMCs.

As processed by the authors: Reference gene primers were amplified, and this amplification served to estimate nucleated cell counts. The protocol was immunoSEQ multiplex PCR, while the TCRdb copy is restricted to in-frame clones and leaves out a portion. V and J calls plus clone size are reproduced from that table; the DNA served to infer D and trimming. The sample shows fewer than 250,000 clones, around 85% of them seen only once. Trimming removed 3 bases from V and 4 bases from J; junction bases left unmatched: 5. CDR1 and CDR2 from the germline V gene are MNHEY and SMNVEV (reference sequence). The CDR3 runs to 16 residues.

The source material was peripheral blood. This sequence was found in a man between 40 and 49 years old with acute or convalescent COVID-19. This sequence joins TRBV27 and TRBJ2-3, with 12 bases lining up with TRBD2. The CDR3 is CASSFLAGGPPDTQYF. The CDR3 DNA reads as TGTGCCAGCAGTTTCCTAGCGGGAGGGCCCCCAGATACGCAGTATTTT.